Below, 26 T cell receptor beta chains from the same sample are listed, as sequenced in a study of cytomegalovirus exposure and HLA in healthy donors. Researchers ran the PCR with 60 Vbeta and 13 Jbeta primers. The method was immunoSEQ multiplex PCR; TCRdb's version includes in-frame clones alone and lacks a portion of them. The sample table includes 30,000 to 35,000 clones. Sequenced input: PBMCs. Source of these receptors: a woman aged 35 to 49 in good health and CMV-seropositive.

The genes are TRBV27 and TRBJ1-6, with 7 positions matching TRBD1. Germline assignment: CDR1 MNHEY and CDR2 SMNVEV (reference sequence). V gave up 5 bases and J gave up 9 bases; unmatched junction bases: 10. This CDR3 contains 15 residues. The CDR3 reads CASSPSSRGSSPLHF. The CDR3 bases are TGTGCCAGCAGTCCCTCCTCCAGGGGGAGTTCACCCCTCCACTTT.

The chain employs TRBV7-9 and TRBJ1-1, with TRBD1 matching 11 bases. Germline CDR1 reads SEHNR; CDR2 reads FQNEAQ (reference sequence). The CDR3 spans 16 residues. V lost 5 bases and J lost 2; bases outside the gene matches: 7. The CDR3: CASSPRTGGTNTEAFF. In DNA, the CDR3 is TGTGCCAGCAGCCCAAGGACAGGGGGCACTAACACTGAAGCTTTCTTT.

The V gene is TRBV7-9, the J gene TRBJ2-7, with 8 bases that match TRBD1. There are 15 residues in the CDR3. Germline trimming cut 4 bases from V and 3 bases from J; bases unmatched to any gene: 8. Germline V gives CDR1 SEHNR, CDR2 FQNEAQ (reference sequence). The CDR3 protein is CASSYSVGQDYEQYF. The CDR3 coding sequence is TGTGCCAGCAGCTACTCCGTGGGACAGGACTACGAGCAGTACTTC.

The V call is TRBV13, the J call TRBJ2-1, with 9 bases matching TRBD1. Germline V gene lookup returns CDR1 PRHDT and CDR2 FYEKMQ (reference sequence). The CDR3 is 15 amino acids. The junction had 7 bases not matched to a gene; V was cut back by 4 bases and J by 6 bases. CDR3 amino acids: CASSSTGTGSNEQFF. CDR3 DNA sequence: TGTGCCAGCAGCTCCACCGGGACAGGGTCCAATGAGCAGTTCTTC. Variable domain in full (rest from reference TRBV13 and TRBJ2-1): AAGVIQSPRHLIKEKRETATLKCYPIPRHDTVYWYQQGPGQDPQFLISFYEKMQSDKGSIPDRFSAQQFSDYHSELNMSSLELGDSALYFCASSSTGTGSNEQFFGPGTRLTVL.

V gene TRBV6-1 combines with J gene TRBJ1-1; a possible D gene is TRBD1 (5 bases). CDR1 and CDR2 from the germline V gene are MNHNS and SASEGT. V lost 2 bases and J 4 bases, leaving 14 bases between the germline ends. This CDR3 spans 15 amino acids. Written as DNA, the CDR3 is TGTGCCAGCAGTGAAAGTGGTGGAGGGGCCACTGAAGCTTTCTTT. This codes for CASSESGGGATEAFF.

The J gene is TRBJ1-2, the V gene TRBV6-5, with 7 positions matching TRBD1. The CDR3 loop spans 12 amino acids. Trimming removed 6 bases from V and 8 bases from J; junction bases left unmatched: 6. Germline lookup yields CDR1 MNHEY and CDR2 SVGAGI. CDR3 bases: TGTGCCAGCAGGATGACAGGGTCAGGCTACACCTTC. It yields the protein CASRMTGSGYTF.

The chain joins TRBV28 to TRBJ2-2, with TRBD2 matching over 7 bases. J gave up 7 bases and V 1 base, and 3 bases lay outside the gene matches. This CDR3 has 14 amino acids. CDR1 and CDR2 (germline): MDHEN, SYDVKM. CDR3 DNA sequence: TGTGCCAGCAGTTTATTGGGAGGGATCGGGGAGCTGTTTTTT. The encoded protein is CASSLLGGIGELFF.

The chain carries TRBV28 and TRBJ2-1; TRBD2 matches 9 bases. The CDR3 length is 15 residues. Germline lookup yields CDR1 MDHEN and CDR2 SYDVKM. J gave up 0 bases and V 7 bases, and 4 bases lay outside the gene matches. For the CDR3, the DNA is TGTGCCAGCAAACTAGCGGGTAACTCCTACAATGAGCAGTTCTTC. Its translation is CASKLAGNSYNEQFF.

CDR3 DNA: TGTGCCAGCAGCGTAGAACAGGGGAACTATGGCTACACCTTC. It codes for CASSVEQGNYGYTF. This chain uses TRBV9 with TRBJ1-2, with 7 positions matching TRBD1. Trimming cost V 0 bases and J 2 bases; bases outside gene matches: 1. This CDR3 spans 14 amino acids. CDR1 is SGDLS and CDR2 is YYNGEE in the germline V gene.

The CDR3 here is CASSPGTASPYEQYF. In DNA form, the CDR3 reads TGTGCCAGCAGCCCGGGGACAGCGTCGCCGTACGAGCAGTACTTC. The J gene is TRBJ2-7, the V gene TRBV7-6; 7 bases map to TRBD1. The V gene's germline CDR1 is SGHVS and CDR2 FNYEAQ. CDR3 length equals 15 residues. With V trimmed by 5 bases and J by 4 bases, 11 bases remained unmatched.

The V and J genes are TRBV5-5 and TRBJ1-5; D is undetermined. Germline CDR1 reads SGHKS; CDR2 reads YYEKEE (reference sequence). The V end lost 3 bases, the J end lost 5 bases, and 24 bases lay between the germline ends. The CDR3 contains 18 residues. The CDR3 bases are TGTGCCAGCAGCTCCCTTCTCATGGAGCGAGTCGCCCATCAGCCCCAGCATTTT. It specifies CASSSLLMERVAHQPQHF.

V is TRBV14 and J is TRBJ2-5; D is perhaps TRBD2 (5 bases). The DNA end favors TRBJ2-7, so the J call may be wrong. Germline V lookup: CDR1 SGHDN, CDR2 FVKESK. The CDR3 is 15 amino acids. CDR3 residues: CASSHPRSWTYEQYF. For the CDR3, the DNA is TGTGCCAGCAGCCACCCTAGGAGCTGGACTTACGAGCAGTACTTC.

The V gene is TRBV5-1, the J gene TRBJ2-2, with D possibly TRBD2 on 5 matching bases. Germline lookup yields CDR1 SGHRS and CDR2 YFSETQ. Deletions cut 1 base from V and 0 bases from J, with 13 bases between. There are 17 residues in the CDR3. CDR3 DNA sequence: TGCGCCAGCAGCTTGAGTTGGCTAGCCGCGAACACCGGGGAGCTGTTTTTT. This translates into CASSLSWLAANTGELFF. The whole variable domain, filled in from reference TRBV5-1 and TRBJ2-2, reads KAGVTQTPRYLIKTRGQQVTLSCSPISGHRSVSWYQQTPGQGLQFLFEYFSETQRNKGNFPGRFSGRQFSNSRSEMNVSTLELGDSALYLCASSLSWLAANTGELFFGEGSRLTVL.

The gene calls are TRBV2 and TRBJ1-3; 9 positions match TRBD1. The V and J ends lost 6 bases and 0 bases, in that order; junction bases with no gene match: 3. Germline V gene lookup returns CDR1 SNHLY and CDR2 FYNNEI. The CDR3 consists of 15 residues. The CDR3 sequence is CASRGGQGSGNTIYF. The CDR3 DNA reads TGTGCCAGCAGGGGGGGACAGGGCTCTGGAAACACCATATATTTT.

This clone is classed as medium-sized by frequency. CDR3 residues: CASSLVMGSSNTEAFF. CDR3 DNA sequence: TGCGCCAGCAGCTTGGTAATGGGCAGCTCGAACACTGAAGCTTTCTTT. The chain has TRBV5-1 and TRBJ1-1; D remains unclear. V was cut by 0 bases and J by 1 base, with 13 bases left in between. Germline V gene lookup returns CDR1 SGHRS and CDR2 YFSETQ. This CDR3 has 16 residues. Filled out from reference TRBV5-1 and TRBJ1-1, the complete variable domain reads KAGVTQTPRYLIKTRGQQVTLSCSPISGHRSVSWYQQTPGQGLQFLFEYFSETQRNKGNFPGRFSGRQFSNSRSEMNVSTLELGDSALYLCASSLVMGSSNTEAFFGQGTRLTVV.

The rearrangement links TRBV28 to TRBJ2-7, with 11 bases that match TRBD2. The trim removed 7 bases at V and 9 bases at J, leaving 11 bases unmatched. The CDR3 is 14 residues long. Germline CDR1 and CDR2: MDHEN and SYDVKM. The CDR3 reads CASNPTSGSRGQYF. The DNA for the CDR3 is TGTGCCAGCAATCCCACTAGCGGGAGTCGTGGGCAGTACTTC.

The rearrangement uses TRBV6-1 and TRBJ2-7; D uncertain. Germline V gene sequence: CDR1 MNHNS, CDR2 SASEGT. The CDR3 covers 13 residues. Trimming removed 3 bases from V and 5 bases from J, with 11 bases in between. The DNA for the CDR3 is TGTGCCAGCAGTGATAATAGTATAAACGAGCAGTACTTC. Translated: CASSDNSINEQYF.

The chain uses TRBV4-3 and TRBJ2-7; TRBD1 is a possible D gene (5 bases). Germline assignment: CDR1 LGHNA and CDR2 YSLEER. The V gene lost 1 base and the J gene lost 2 bases, with 6 bases spanning the gap. The CDR3 spans 13 residues. The CDR3 nucleotides read TGCGCCAGCAGCCAAGGGACAACCTACGAGCAGTACTTC. This gives the protein CASSQGTTYEQYF.

The J gene is TRBJ2-1, the V gene TRBV27; D gene ambiguous. This CDR3 has 14 amino acids. Between the trimmed V and J ends, which lost 3 bases and 1 base, there was a span of 7 bases. Per germline, CDR1 MNHEY and CDR2 SMNVEV (reference sequence). This CDR3 reads CASSFFSSYNEQFF. The CDR3 coding sequence is TGTGCCAGCAGTTTTTTCTCGTCCTACAATGAGCAGTTCTTC.

The V gene is TRBV2, the J gene TRBJ1-2; tentatively, D is TRBD1 (6 bases). The CDR3 is 17 residues long. Germline CDR1 reads SNHLY; CDR2 reads FYNNEI. Trimming pared 8 bases from V and 0 bases from J, leaving 22 bases between. CDR3 coding DNA: TGTGCCAGCTATACCTCAGGGGAAGGGGATGCTAACTATGGCTACACCTTC. It yields the protein CASYTSGEGDANYGYTF.

The chain couples TRBV6-5 to TRBJ2-1; tentatively, D is TRBD1 (7 bases). The germline V and J ends were trimmed by 6 bases and 8 bases, with 20 bases remaining between them. Germline assignment: CDR1 MNHEY and CDR2 SVGAGI. The CDR3 runs to 15 residues. As DNA, the CDR3 is TGTGCCAGCAGGCGACAGGGCCGAACGGGGGATGAGCAGTTCTTC. Residues: CASRRQGRTGDEQFF.

In regard to this clone: The germline gene is not matched at one end of the junction; a read error may be the cause. The V gene is TRBV7-7, the J gene TRBJ2-7, with 8 bases lining up with TRBD2. Looked up from germline, CDR1 is SSHAT and CDR2 is FNYEAQ (reference sequence). This CDR3 has 14 amino acids. The CDR3 nucleotides read TGTGCTAGCAGCCCACTAGCGGATAAAGGCAAGCAGTACTTC. It is translated as CASSPLADKGKQYF.

V usage is TRBV7-2 and J usage is TRBJ1-2, with 8 nucleotides matching TRBD1. The V gene end was trimmed by 1 base and the J gene end by 4 bases; junction bases not matched to a gene: 5. CDR1 is SGHTA, CDR2 FQGNSA, per germline. This CDR3 has 15 amino acids. The CDR3 nucleotides are TGTGCCAGCAGCTTAGTTACAGGGGGAACCTATGGCTACACCTTC. Its protein product is CASSLVTGGTYGYTF.

The chain uses TRBV7-2 and TRBJ2-3; no reliable D call. Looked up from germline, CDR1 is SGHTA and CDR2 is FQGNSA. The CDR3 consists of 17 residues. Trimming removed 5 bases at V and 0 bases at J, with 18 bases between. The CDR3, as DNA: TGTGCCAGCAGCCTAGGCAACGCCCGGAGAAGCACAGATACGCAGTATTTT. It translates to CASSLGNARRSTDTQYF.

The chain joins TRBV28 to TRBJ2-1; TRBD2 agrees at 8 bases. The CDR3 runs 22 residues. J lost 0 bases, V lost 2 bases, and 21 bases had no gene match. Germline V CDR1 and CDR2: MDHEN, SYDVKM. The CDR3: CASSLMLGAGGWRRSSYNEQFF. CDR3 nucleotide sequence: TGTGCCAGCAGTTTAATGCTCGGGGCGGGGGGTTGGCGGAGAAGCTCCTACAATGAGCAGTTCTTC.

The genes are TRBV11-2 and TRBJ1-1; no clear D gene. Germline V gives CDR1 SGHAT, CDR2 FQNNGV. This CDR3 comprises 13 residues. Trimming stripped 4 bases from V and 8 bases from J, with 14 bases between. The CDR3 DNA reads TGTGCCAGCAGCTCTCACGCGGATGGCGAAGCTTTCTTT. Translation gives CASSSHADGEAFF.